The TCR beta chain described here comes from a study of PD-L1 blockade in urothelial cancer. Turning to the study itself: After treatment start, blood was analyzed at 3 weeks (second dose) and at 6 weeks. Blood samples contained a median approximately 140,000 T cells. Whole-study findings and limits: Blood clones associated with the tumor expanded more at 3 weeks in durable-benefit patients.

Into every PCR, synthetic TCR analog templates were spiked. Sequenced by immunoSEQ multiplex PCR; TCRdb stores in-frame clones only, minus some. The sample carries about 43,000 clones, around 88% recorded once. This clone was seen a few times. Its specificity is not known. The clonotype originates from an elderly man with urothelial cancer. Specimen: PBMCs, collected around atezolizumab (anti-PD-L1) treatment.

CDR3: CASSEGQNYGYTF. CDR3 in DNA: TGTGCCAGCAGTGAGGGACAGAACTATGGCTACACCTTC. The V and J genes are TRBV25-1 and TRBJ1-2, with TRBD1 identical over 7 bases. The V segment lost 3 bases and the J segment 2 bases; nucleotides outside the gene matches: 0. The germline CDR1 and CDR2 sequences are MGHDK and SYGVNS. This CDR3 comprises 13 residues.